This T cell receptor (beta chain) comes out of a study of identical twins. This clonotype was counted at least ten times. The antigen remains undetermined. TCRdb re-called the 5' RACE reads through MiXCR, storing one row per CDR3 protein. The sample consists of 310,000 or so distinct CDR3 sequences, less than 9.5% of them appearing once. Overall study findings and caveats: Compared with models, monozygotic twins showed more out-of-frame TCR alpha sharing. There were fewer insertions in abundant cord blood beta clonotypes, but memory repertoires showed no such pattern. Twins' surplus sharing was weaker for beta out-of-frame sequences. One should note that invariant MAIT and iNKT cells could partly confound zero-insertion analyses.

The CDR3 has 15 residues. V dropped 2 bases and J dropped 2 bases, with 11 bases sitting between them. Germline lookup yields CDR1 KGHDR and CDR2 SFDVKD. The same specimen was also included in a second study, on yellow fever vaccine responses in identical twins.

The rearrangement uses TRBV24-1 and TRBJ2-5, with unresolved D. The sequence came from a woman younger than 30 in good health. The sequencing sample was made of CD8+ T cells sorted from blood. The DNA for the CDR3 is TGTGCCACCAGTGATTCCACTGACACGCAAGAGACCCAGTACTTC. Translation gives CATSDSTDTQETQYF.